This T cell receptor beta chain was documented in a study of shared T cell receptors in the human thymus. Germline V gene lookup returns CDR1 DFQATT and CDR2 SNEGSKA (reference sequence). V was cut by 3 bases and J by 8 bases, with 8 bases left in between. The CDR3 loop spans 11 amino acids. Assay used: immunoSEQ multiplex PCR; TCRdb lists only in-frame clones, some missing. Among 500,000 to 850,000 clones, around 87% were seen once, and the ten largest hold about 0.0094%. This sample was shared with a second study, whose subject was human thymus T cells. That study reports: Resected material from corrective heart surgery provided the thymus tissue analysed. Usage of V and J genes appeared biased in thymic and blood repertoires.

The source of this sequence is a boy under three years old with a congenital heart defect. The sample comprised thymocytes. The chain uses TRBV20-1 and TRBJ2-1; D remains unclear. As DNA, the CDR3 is TGCAGTGCTAGGCCCCTAGATGAGCAGTTCTTC. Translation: CSARPLDEQFF.